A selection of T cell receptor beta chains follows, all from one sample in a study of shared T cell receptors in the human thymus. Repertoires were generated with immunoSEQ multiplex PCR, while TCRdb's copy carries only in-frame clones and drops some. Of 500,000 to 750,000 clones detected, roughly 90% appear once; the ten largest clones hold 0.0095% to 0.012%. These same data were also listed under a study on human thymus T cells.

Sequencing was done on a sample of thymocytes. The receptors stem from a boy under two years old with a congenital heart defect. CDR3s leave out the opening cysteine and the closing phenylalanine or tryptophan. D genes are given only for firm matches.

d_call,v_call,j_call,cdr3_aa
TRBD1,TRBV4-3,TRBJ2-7,ASSPPPTGGSGEQY
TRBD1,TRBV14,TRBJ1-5,ASSPGTENSNQPQH
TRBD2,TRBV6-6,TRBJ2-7,ASSYSEREGPHEQY
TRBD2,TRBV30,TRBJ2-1,AWSVEFGVAGGDNEQF
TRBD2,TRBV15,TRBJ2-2,ATSTGLAGHTGELF
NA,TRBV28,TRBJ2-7,ASSSGTNYEQY
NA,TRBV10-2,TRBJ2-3,ASSVTSRSDTQY
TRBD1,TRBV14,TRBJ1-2,ASSQEESDRHYGYT
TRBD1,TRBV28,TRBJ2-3,ASSLDRGLTWDTQY
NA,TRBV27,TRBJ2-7,ASSQGLLLYEQY
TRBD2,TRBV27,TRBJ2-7,ASSLLKTGTSGNTPAGEQY
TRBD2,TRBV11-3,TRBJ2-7,ASSHAGGQY
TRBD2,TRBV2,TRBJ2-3,ASRTGLAEPADTQY
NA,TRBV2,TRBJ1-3,ASSEVGEDTGIGNTIY
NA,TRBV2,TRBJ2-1,ASSDSRAGSYNEQF
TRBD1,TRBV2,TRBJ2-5,ASSDRGRGETQY
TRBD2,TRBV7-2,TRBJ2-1,ASSVEYAGGYNEQF
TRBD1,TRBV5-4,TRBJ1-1,ASSLDSRTGHMNTEAF
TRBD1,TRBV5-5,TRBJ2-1,ASSLRDRGDPFSYNEQF
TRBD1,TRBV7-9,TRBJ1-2,ASSAGQGAYT
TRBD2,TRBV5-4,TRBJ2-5,ASSRGLAGGTGRETQY
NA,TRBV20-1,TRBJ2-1,SAGHNNEQF
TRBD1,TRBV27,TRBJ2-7,ASSLSYFPQDRGSYEQY
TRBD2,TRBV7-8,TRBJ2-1,ASSPSGRGHYNEQF
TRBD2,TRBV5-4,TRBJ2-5,ASSFGREVVETQY
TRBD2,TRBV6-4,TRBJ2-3,ASSLLAGGRRNTQY
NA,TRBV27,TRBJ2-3,ASSFASTNTQY
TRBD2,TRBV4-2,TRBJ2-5,ASSQDRLAGLEETQY